These T cell receptor beta chains were read from a single sample in a study of regulatory T cells in long-lasting Graves disease. TCRdb reanalysed the multiplex PCR reads using MiXCR and keeps one entry per CDR3 protein. The repertoire has about 400,000 distinct CDR3 sequences, about a sixth of them found once; the top ten carry 20% to 25%. These data also formed part of another study, on T cells in Graves' hyperthyroidism and ophthalmopathy.

The sample consisted of peripheral blood mononuclear cells (PBMCs), taken at new diagnosis, from a patient treated with antithyroid drugs. These TCRs come from a woman under 30 with Graves disease. The CDR3 runs from the conserved cysteine through the conserved F or W. Each record gives: V gene, D gene, clone size, J gene, CDR3 DNA, CDR3 protein. The D gene is left open where the match is weak. Rows give clone size only sometimes, using once, few, many, or a class for an expanded clone.

TRBV5-5	-	many	TRBJ2-3	TGTGCCAGCAGCCCGCCACTTACAGGGATCGATACGCAGTATTTT	CASSPPLTGIDTQYF
TRBV12-3/TRBV12-4	-	few	TRBJ1-1	TGTGCCAGCAGTTTCACACCGTCTGAAGCTTTCTTT	CASSFTPSEAFF
TRBV5-5	-	-	TRBJ2-7	TGTGCCAGCAGCTTGGAATGGGGGGGGGGCCTCGAGCAGTACTTC	CASSLEWGGGLEQYF
TRBV9	TRBD2	many	TRBJ2-5	TGTGCCAGCAGCACGTCAGCGGGGGGGAGTGGAGAGACCCAGTACTTC	CASSTSAGGSGETQYF
TRBV9	TRBD2	few	TRBJ2-1	TGTGCCAGCAGCTCACCCGGCGGCGGACTAGCGGGGGATTACAATGAGCAGTTCTTC	CASSSPGGGLAGDYNEQFF
TRBV5-1	-	-	TRBJ1-5	TGCGCCAGCAGCTTAGAGGGAGCCAATCAGCCCCAGCATTTT	CASSLEGANQPQHF
TRBV6-1	-	many	TRBJ1-1	TGTGCCAGCAGTGAAGCACCTTCGCCGGTCTACCCACAAGCTTTCTTT	CASSEAPSPVYPQAFF
TRBV28	-	many	TRBJ2-7	TGTGCCAGCAGTTTACCTCAGGGTCCCAGCGAGCAGTACTTC	CASSLPQGPSEQYF
TRBV28	TRBD2	many	TRBJ2-3	TGTGCCAGCCGGACTAGCGGGCCAGATACGCAGTATTTT	CASRTSGPDTQYF
TRBV24-1	TRBD2	few	TRBJ2-1	TGTGCCACCAGTGATCCCGGGAGGAATGAGCAGTTCTTC	CATSDPGRNEQFF
TRBV30	-	-	TRBJ1-1	TGTGCCTGGAGTTTCCGACGGGACACTGAAGCTTTCTTT	CAWSFRRDTEAFF
TRBV2	-	many	TRBJ2-5	TGTGCCAGCAGTGCCACTACACAAGAGACCCAGTACTTC	CASSATTQETQYF
TRBV24-1	-	-	TRBJ1-2	TGTGTCACCAGTGATGGGGGGGCGTACTATGGCTACACCTTC	CVTSDGGAYYGYTF
TRBV29-1	TRBD2	few	TRBJ2-3	TGCAGCGTTATAGCGGGAGAAACAGATACGCAGTATTTT	CSVIAGETDTQYF
TRBV3-1	-	many	TRBJ1-1	TGTGCCAGCAGCCAGATTGGGGTGGGGACTGAAGCTTTCTTT	CASSQIGVGTEAFF
TRBV29-1	-	-	TRBJ1-2	TGCAGCGTTCAGTCCGTCGGCTATGGCTACACCTTC	CSVQSVGYGYTF
TRBV2	-	many	TRBJ2-5	TGTGCCAGCAGTGAAGCGGAGACCCAGTACTTC	CASSEAETQYF
TRBV2	-	many	TRBJ1-1	TGTGCCAGCAGTGAGAGGCAGGGGAGATTAATGAACACTGAAGCTTTCTTT	CASSERQGRLMNTEAFF
TRBV6-2/TRBV6-3	-	many	TRBJ2-7	TGTGCCAGCATCGAGGGGGGTAGCTCGTGGCTCTACGAGCAGTACTTC	CASIEGGSSWLYEQYF
TRBV29-1	-	-	TRBJ1-1	TGCAGCGTTGGGGGGGGTGTGAACACTGAAGCTTTCTTT	CSVGGGVNTEAFF
TRBV11-2	TRBD1	once	TRBJ2-1	TGTGCCAGCGAGACAGGGGTGACGAATGAGCAGTTCTTC	CASETGVTNEQFF
TRBV5-1	-	few	TRBJ2-3	TGCGCCAGCAGCCCAGGGGGGGACATTAGAGATACGCAGTATTTT	CASSPGGDIRDTQYF
TRBV7-3	-	-	TRBJ1-1	TGTACCAGCAGCTCCTCGGGGGCGGACACTGAAGCTTTCTTT	CTSSSSGADTEAFF
TRBV28	-	-	TRBJ2-7	TGTGCCAGCAGTCCCCCCCCCCCCGGGGTCTTGACCTACGAGCAGTACTTC	CASSPPPPGVLTYEQYF
TRBV12-3/TRBV12-4	-	many	TRBJ2-1	-	CASSILDAGGRNEQFF
TRBV5-1	-	many	TRBJ2-7	TGCGCCAGCAGCCCCGAGAGACTCAGGGCTTACGAGCAGTACTTC	CASSPERLRAYEQYF
TRBV7-8	-	many	TRBJ2-5	TGTGCCAGCAGCCCCCCCTCAACAAACCAAGAGACCCAGTACTTC	CASSPPSTNQETQYF
TRBV18	-	-	TRBJ1-4	TGTGCCAGCTCACCAATACCGGCAACTAATGAAAAACTGTTTTTT	CASSPIPATNEKLFF
TRBV20-1	TRBD2	-	TRBJ2-7	TGCAGTGCTAAGGACATAGCGGGGGCCTACGAGCAGTACTTC	CSAKDIAGAYEQYF
TRBV5-4	TRBD1	many	TRBJ2-5	TGTGCCAGCAGCCCTCTAGCACCCGGGACAGAAGAGACCCAGTACTTC	CASSPLAPGTEETQYF
TRBV4-1	TRBD2	many	TRBJ2-5	TGCGCCAGCAGCCCCGGGACTAGCGGGTACCAAGAGACCCAGTACTTC	CASSPGTSGYQETQYF
TRBV12-3/TRBV12-4	-	-	TRBJ1-6	TGTGCCAGCTTACAAGGGGGTTCTTCACCCCTCCACTTT	CASLQGGSSPLHF
TRBV29-1	TRBD2	few	TRBJ2-3	TGCAGCGTTGTACTAGCGGGCACAGATACGCAGTATTTT	CSVVLAGTDTQYF
TRBV14	-	-	TRBJ2-3	TGTGCCAGCAGCCACACTCTAGGCACGTCTAGCACAGATACGCAGTATTTT	CASSHTLGTSSTDTQYF
TRBV12-3/TRBV12-4	-	-	TRBJ1-6	TGTGCCAGCAGTTTATCGCCAGCGAATTCACCCCTCCACTTT	CASSLSPANSPLHF
TRBV10-3	TRBD2	-	TRBJ2-3	TGTGCCATCAGTGAGTCGACTACGGGACTAGCCTCTTTT	CAISESTTGLASF
TRBV30	TRBD1	-	TRBJ2-1	TGTGCCTGGGGGGGGGACAGGGGAGACAATGAGCAGTTCTTC	CAWGGDRGDNEQFF
TRBV5-1	-	-	TRBJ2-5	TGCGCCAGCAGCTTGGCCTGGGTTGAGACCCAGTACTTC	CASSLAWVETQYF
TRBV6-2/TRBV6-3	-	many	TRBJ1-5	TGTGCCAGCAGTGAAATGGGGGCCGGCCAGCCCCAGCATTTT	CASSEMGAGQPQHF
TRBV10-3	-	few	TRBJ1-2	TGTGCCACCGCGGACAGCGATGGATTATTTGGCTACACCTTC	CATADSDGLFGYTF
TRBV9	TRBD1	-	TRBJ2-7	TGTGCCAGCAGCGCCGGACAGGTTGGTTTTTACGAGCAGTACTTC	CASSAGQVGFYEQYF
TRBV19	TRBD1	-	TRBJ2-6	TGTGCCAGTAGGAGGGGGCTGCGAAACTCTGGGGCCAACGTCCTGACTTTC	CASRRGLRNSGANVLTF
TRBV29-1	-	few	TRBJ2-1	TGCAGCGTTGATAGGGCCTGGCAGTTCTTC	CSVDRAWQFF
TRBV2	-	many	TRBJ1-5	TGTGCCAGCAGTGAATTGAGGCAGGGCCATCAGCCCCAGCATTTT	CASSELRQGHQPQHF
TRBV10-3	-	-	TRBJ1-6	TGTGCCGTAGCGGGGCCGGCAGGGGACTATAATTCACCCCTCCACTTT	CAVAGPAGDYNSPLHF
TRBV20-1	-	few	TRBJ1-3	TGCAGTGCCGGGGGGAGTGCGGGGGCCTTTTCATATTTT	CSAGGSAGAFSYF
TRBV5-1	-	many	TRBJ1-4	TGCGCCAGCAGCTTGGGTGGCCAGGCGGTACTGGAAAAACTGTTTTTT	CASSLGGQAVLEKLFF
TRBV9	-	many	TRBJ1-2	TGTGCCAGCAGCGTAGAGGGAGGGTCTGGCTACACCTTC	CASSVEGGSGYTF